One and the same sample provided the 17 T cell receptor beta chains below, sequenced in a study of kidney transplant recipient with SARS-CoV-2 infection. TCRdb independently ran MiXCR on the reads; one entry per CDR3 protein. Of roughly 230,000 distinct CDR3 sequences listed, 29% are singletons. The sample was a blood sample, taken at baseline and between days 110 and 120 from a kidney transplant recipient. All receptors derive from a young adult male patient who had COVID-19 and was a kidney transplant recipient. Some T cells may be transferred from the graft donor.

This chain connects TRBV5-1 to TRBJ1-4; D gene ambiguous. Trimming removed 0 bases at V and 8 bases at J, with 17 bases between. The CDR3 runs 16 residues. CDR1 SGHRS and CDR2 YFSETQ come from the germline V gene. This CDR3 is CASSLAAGDGSEKLFF. DNA for the CDR3: TGCGCCAGCAGCTTGGCCGCCGGGGATGGGAGCGAAAAACTGTTTTTT.

This clonotype was seen at least ten times. This chain joins TRBV20-1 and TRBJ2-6; TRBD2 might be the D (6 bases). The CDR3 extends over 17 amino acids. The V and J ends lost 1 base and 1 base respectively, with 14 bases between them. Per germline, CDR1 DFQATT and CDR2 SNEGSKA (reference sequence). CDR3 sequence: CSARGGGIGSGANVLTF. CDR3 DNA: TGCAGTGCTAGAGGGGGAGGAATCGGGTCTGGGGCCAACGTCCTGACTTTC.

On this clonotype itself: One base away lies a much larger clone, so this may be a sequencing read error. The DNA for the CDR3 is TGTACCAGCAGTTTAGGAGCGGGGCCCTTAGGAGACGAGCAGTACTTC. Translating it yields CTSSLGAGPLGDEQYF. The chain uses TRBV28 and TRBJ2-7; 7 positions match TRBD2. CDR3 length: 16 residues. The germline V gene has CDR1 MDHEN and CDR2 SYDVKM.

Regarding this clonotype: A much larger clone is a single base away; this may be a read error. The gene calls are TRBV27 and TRBJ2-6; 9 nucleotides align to TRBD2. The J segment lost 8 bases and the V segment lost 4 bases, leaving 9 bases of the junction unmatched. This CDR3 has 16 residues. Germline lookup yields CDR1 MNHEY and CDR2 SMNVEV (reference sequence). CDR3 sequence (DNA): TGTGCCAGCAGTTCGTCGGGGACTAGCCCACCCAACGTCCTGACTTTC. As protein: CASSSSGTSPPNVLTF.

In its sample, this clonotype was seen a few times. One junction end disagrees with the germline gene, perhaps due to a read error. The rearrangement uses TRBV9 and TRBJ2-5; perhaps TRBD1 as D (6 bases). Germline loops: CDR1 SGDLS, CDR2 YYNGEE. There are 15 residues in the CDR3. The CDR3 here is CASSVGQDSQGTQYF. CDR3 sequence (DNA): TGTGCCAGCAGCGTAGGGCAGGACAGTCAAGGGACCCAGTACTTC.

With respect to this clonotype: Since a much larger clone is just one base distant, this may be a read error. V and J are TRBV7-9 and TRBJ1-2; 9 positions agree with TRBD1. The length of the CDR3 is 13 residues. The germline gives CDR1 SEHNR, CDR2 FQNEAQ (reference sequence). The CDR3 is CASSGTGNYGYAF. CDR3 in DNA: TGTGCCAGCAGCGGGACAGGGAATTATGGCTACGCCTTC.

Only one count was recorded for this clonotype. A much bigger clone sits one base away, suggesting this may be a read error. The rearrangement links TRBV28 to TRBJ1-1; 10 bases align to TRBD1. CDR3 length: 16 amino acids. CDR1 and CDR2 from the germline V gene are MDHEN and SYDVKM. The V gene end was trimmed by 2 bases and the J gene end by 5 bases; junction bases not matched to a gene: 8. The CDR3 sequence is CASSLRQGAQGTEAFF. In DNA form, the CDR3 reads TGTGCCAGCAGTTTAAGACAGGGGGCTCAGGGGACTGAAGCTTTCTTT. Full variable domain (outside the CDR3, taken from reference TRBV28 and TRBJ1-1): DVKVTQSSRYLVKRTGEKVFLECVQDMDHENMFWYRQDPGLGLRLIYFSYDVKMKEKGDIPEGYSVSREKKERFSLILESASTNQTSMYLCASSLRQGAQGTEAFFGQGTRLTVV.

As concerns this clonotype: A much larger clone sits a single nucleotide away, making a read error possible. The chain employs TRBV5-6 and TRBJ2-2; tentatively, D is TRBD2 (7 bases). The CDR3 is 17 amino acids. Germline V gene lookup returns CDR1 SGHDT and CDR2 YYEEEE. Trimming left V 6 bases short and J 5 bases short, with 23 bases between. CDR3: CASNPPWGGADTGELFF. In DNA form, the CDR3 reads TGTGCCAGCAATCCTCCCTGGGGGGGCGCGGATACCGGGGAGCTGTTTTTT.

For this clonotype: A read error likely explains this, since a far larger clone differs by one base. The rearrangement uses TRBV7-9 and TRBJ1-2; D is uncertain. The CDR3 spans 13 residues. Looked up from germline, CDR1 is SEHNR and CDR2 is FQNEAQ (reference sequence). As DNA, the CDR3 is TGTGTCAGCAGCTTAGATCAGAACTATGGCTACACCTTC. Encoded protein: CVSSLDQNYGYTF. Complete variable domain (other parts from reference TRBV7-9 and TRBJ1-2): DTGVSQNPRHKITKRGQNVTFRCDPISEHNRLYWYRQTLGQGPEFLTYFQNEAQLEKSRLLSDRFSAERPKGSFSTLEIQRTEQGDSAMYLCVSSLDQNYGYTFGSGTRLTVV.

As regards this clonotype: Just one base apart from a much larger clone, this may be a read error. This chain links TRBV11-3 with TRBJ2-1, with 7 bases identical to TRBD1. The CDR3 sequence is 17 residues long. Germline CDR1 is SGHNT and CDR2 is YENEEA. As DNA, the CDR3 is TGTGCCAACAGCCCTGGGGGACAGCGCCGCTCCTACAATGAGCAGTTCTTC. Protein sequence: CANSPGGQRRSYNEQFF.

This clonotype was recorded at least ten times. The V gene is TRBV10-2, the J gene TRBJ2-2; unclear D gene. Germline-derived CDR1 and CDR2 are WSHSY and SAAADI. V lost 2 bases and J lost 6, with 7 bases in between. The CDR3 totals 13 residues. CDR3 protein: CASSERQAGELFF. The DNA for the CDR3 is TGCGCCAGCAGTGAGCGGCAGGCCGGGGAGCTGTTTTTT.

This clonotype was detected many times. This sequence joins TRBV11-1 and TRBJ1-2, with TRBD1 matching 9 bases. CDR1 and CDR2 (germline): SGHAT, FQDESV (reference sequence). There are 15 residues in the CDR3. V lost 4 bases and J lost 10; bases outside the gene matches: 13. The CDR3 loop is CASSSNRDRASVYTF. As DNA, the CDR3 is TGTGCCAGCAGCTCGAACCGGGACAGGGCTTCTGTCTACACCTTC.

About this clonotype itself: A read error is possible here, since a much larger clone lies one base away. The missing conserved phenylalanine or tryptophan at the end of this CDR3 makes a read error likely. This chain connects TRBV6-5 to TRBJ1-2; possible D gene TRBD1, 5 bases. The CDR3 is 17 residues long. The V end lost 5 bases, the J end lost 4 bases, and 23 bases lay between the germline ends. The V gene's germline CDR1 is MNHEY and CDR2 SVGAGI. CDR3: CASSSRVECRKTYGYTL. The CDR3 DNA is TGTGCCAGCAGTAGCAGGGTGGAATGTAGAAAGACCTATGGCTACACCCTC.

This clonotype has ten or more counts. This CDR3 reads CASSLAGGPNNQPQHF. The CDR3 DNA sequence: TGTGCCAGCAGCTTAGCGGGGGGGCCCAACAATCAGCCCCAGCATTTT. The gene calls are TRBV7-2 and TRBJ1-5; the D gene is possibly TRBD1 (6 bases). Germline CDR1 reads SGHTA; CDR2 reads FQGNSA. V was cut by 0 bases and J by 3 bases, with 12 bases left in between. The CDR3 has 16 residues.

The chain has TRBV23-1 and TRBJ1-2; D ambiguous. TRBV23-1 is given ORF status, its function remaining uncertain. This CDR3 comprises 17 residues. The V end lost 6 bases, the J end lost 4 bases, and 24 bases lay between the germline ends. Written as DNA, the CDR3 is TGCGCCAGCAGCGCCAGGACGCTACGCAGAAAGGCCTATGGCTACACCTTC. This translates into CASSARTLRRKAYGYTF.

This clonotype came up many times. V is TRBV10-3 and J is TRBJ1-2; perhaps TRBD1 as D (5 bases). V dropped 2 bases and J dropped 1 base, with 8 bases sitting between them. Germline V gene sequence: CDR1 ENHRY, CDR2 SYGVKD. This CDR3 has 14 amino acids. DNA for the CDR3: TGTGCCATCAGTGAGAGCAGGGATAACTATGGCTACACCTTC. It translates to CAISESRDNYGYTF.

Comment on this clonotype: A read error may be the cause here, since a much bigger clone is one base away. This chain uses TRBV6-2 or TRBV6-3 with TRBJ1-2; D uncertain. CDR1 is MNHEY, CDR2 SVGEGT, per germline. V gave up 4 bases and J gave up 4 bases, with 22 bases separating them. The CDR3 is 17 amino acids. CDR3 sequence (DNA): TGTGCCAGCAGTTTTCATATCTGCATCGGAAAGACCTATGGCTACACCTTC. Protein: CASSFHICIGKTYGYTF.